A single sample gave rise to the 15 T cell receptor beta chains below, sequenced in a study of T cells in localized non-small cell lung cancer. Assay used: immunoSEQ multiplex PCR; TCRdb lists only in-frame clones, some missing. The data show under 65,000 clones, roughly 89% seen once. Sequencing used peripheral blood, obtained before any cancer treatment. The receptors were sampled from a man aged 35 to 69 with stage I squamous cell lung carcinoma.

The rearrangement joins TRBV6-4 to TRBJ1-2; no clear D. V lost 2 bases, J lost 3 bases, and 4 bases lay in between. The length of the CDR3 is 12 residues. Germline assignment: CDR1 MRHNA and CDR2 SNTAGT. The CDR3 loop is CASSDRDYGYTF. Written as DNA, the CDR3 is TGTGCCAGCAGTGACAGGGACTATGGCTACACCTTC.

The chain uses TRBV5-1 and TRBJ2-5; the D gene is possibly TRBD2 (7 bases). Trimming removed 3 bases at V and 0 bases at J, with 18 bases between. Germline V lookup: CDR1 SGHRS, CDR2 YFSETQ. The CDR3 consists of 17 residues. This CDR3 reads CASSSHRGGRYQETQYF. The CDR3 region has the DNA TGCGCCAGCAGCTCACATCGCGGGGGCCGGTACCAAGAGACCCAGTACTTC.

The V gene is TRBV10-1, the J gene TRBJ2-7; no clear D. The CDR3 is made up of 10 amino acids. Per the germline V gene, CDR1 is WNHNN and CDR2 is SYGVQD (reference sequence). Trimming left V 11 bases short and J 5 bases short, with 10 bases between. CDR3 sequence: CACHNNEQYF. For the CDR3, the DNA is TGCGCCTGCCACAATAACGAGCAGTACTTC.

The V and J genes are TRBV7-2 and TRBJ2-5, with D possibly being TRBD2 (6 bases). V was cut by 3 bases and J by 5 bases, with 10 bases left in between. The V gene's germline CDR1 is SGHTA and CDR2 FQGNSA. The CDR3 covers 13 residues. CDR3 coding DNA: TGTGCCAGCAGCTTTTCGGGGAGGGAGACCCAGTACTTC. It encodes CASSFSGRETQYF.

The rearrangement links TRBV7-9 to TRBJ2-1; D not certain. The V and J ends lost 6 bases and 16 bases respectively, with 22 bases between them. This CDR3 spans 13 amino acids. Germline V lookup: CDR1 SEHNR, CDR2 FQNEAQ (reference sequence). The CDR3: CASSLPPVTQIFF. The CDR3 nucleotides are TGTGCCAGCAGTCTCCCCCCGGTAACCCAGATCTTCTTC.

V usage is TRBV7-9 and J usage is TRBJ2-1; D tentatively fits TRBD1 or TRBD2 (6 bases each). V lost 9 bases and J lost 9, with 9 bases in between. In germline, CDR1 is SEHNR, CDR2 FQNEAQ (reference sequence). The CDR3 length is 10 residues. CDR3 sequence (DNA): TGTGCCAGTGGAGGGGGTGAGCAGTTCTTC. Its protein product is CASGGGEQFF.

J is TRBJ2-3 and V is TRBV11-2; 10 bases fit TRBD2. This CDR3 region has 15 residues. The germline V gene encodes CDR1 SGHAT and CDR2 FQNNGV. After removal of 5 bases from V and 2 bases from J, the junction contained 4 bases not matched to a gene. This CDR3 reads CASSGSGRPTDTQYF. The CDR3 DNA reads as TGTGCCAGCAGCGGTAGCGGGAGGCCCACAGATACGCAGTATTTT.

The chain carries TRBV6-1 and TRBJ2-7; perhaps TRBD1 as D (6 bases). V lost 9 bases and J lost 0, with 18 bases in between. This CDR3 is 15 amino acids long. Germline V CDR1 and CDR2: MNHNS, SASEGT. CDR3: CASTLVTGSSYEQYF. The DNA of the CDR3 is TGTGCCAGTACCCTGGTGACAGGTAGCTCCTACGAGCAGTACTTC.

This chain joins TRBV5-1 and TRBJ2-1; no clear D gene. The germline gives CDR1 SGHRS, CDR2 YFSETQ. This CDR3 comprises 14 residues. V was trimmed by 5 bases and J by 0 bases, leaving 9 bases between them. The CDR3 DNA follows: TGCGCCAGCAGAGTCCAGAGCTCCTACAATGAGCAGTTCTTC. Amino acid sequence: CASRVQSSYNEQFF.

The chain's CDR3 is CASSRTGDYGYTF. Here the CDR3 DNA reads TGTGCCAGCAGTAGGACAGGGGACTATGGCTACACCTTC. The chain combines TRBV6-1 with TRBJ1-2, with TRBD1 matching 9 bases. This CDR3 is built from 13 residues. Germline V gene data show CDR1 as MNHNS and CDR2 as SASEGT. Germline trimming cut 5 bases from V and 3 bases from J; bases unmatched to any gene: 1.

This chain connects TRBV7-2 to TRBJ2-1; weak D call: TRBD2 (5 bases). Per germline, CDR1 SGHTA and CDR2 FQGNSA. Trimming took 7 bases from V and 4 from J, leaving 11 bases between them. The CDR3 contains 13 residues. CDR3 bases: TGTGCCAGCACCCGGACTGGGTACAATGAGCAGTTCTTC. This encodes CASTRTGYNEQFF.

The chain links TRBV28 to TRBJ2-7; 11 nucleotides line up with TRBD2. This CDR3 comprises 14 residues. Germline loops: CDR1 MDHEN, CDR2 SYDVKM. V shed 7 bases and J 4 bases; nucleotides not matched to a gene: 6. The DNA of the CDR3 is TGTGCCAGCACCCTACTAGCGGGAGAGTACGAGCAGTACTTC. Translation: CASTLLAGEYEQYF.

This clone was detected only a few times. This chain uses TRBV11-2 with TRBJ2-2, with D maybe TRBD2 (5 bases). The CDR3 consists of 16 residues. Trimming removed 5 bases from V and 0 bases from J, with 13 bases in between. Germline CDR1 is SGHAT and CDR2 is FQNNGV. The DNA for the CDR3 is TGTGCCAGCAGCACTCGGGGATCCACGAACACCGGGGAGCTGTTTTTT. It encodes CASSTRGSTNTGELFF. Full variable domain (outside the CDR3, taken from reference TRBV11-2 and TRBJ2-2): EAGVAQSPRYKIIEKRQSVAFWCNPISGHATLYWYQQILGQGPKLLIQFQNNGVVDDSQLPKDRFSAERLKGVDSTLKIQPAKLEDSAVYLCASSTRGSTNTGELFFGEGSRLTVL.

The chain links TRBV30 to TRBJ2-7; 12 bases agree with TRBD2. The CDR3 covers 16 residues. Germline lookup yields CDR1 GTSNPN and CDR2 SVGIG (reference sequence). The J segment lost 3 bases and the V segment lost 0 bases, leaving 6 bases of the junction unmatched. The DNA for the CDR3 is TGTGCCTGGAGTGTAGGCGTGACTAGCGGGGGCTACGAGCAGTACTTC. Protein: CAWSVGVTSGGYEQYF.

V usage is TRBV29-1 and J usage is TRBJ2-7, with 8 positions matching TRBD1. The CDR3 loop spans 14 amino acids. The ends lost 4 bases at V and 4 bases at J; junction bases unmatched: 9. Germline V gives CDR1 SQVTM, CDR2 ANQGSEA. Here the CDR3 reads CSVVSKDRGYEQYF. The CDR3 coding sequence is TGCAGCGTTGTAAGTAAAGACAGGGGTTACGAGCAGTACTTC.